These T cell receptor beta chains were read from a single sample in a study of molecular identifiers for immune sequencing clone quantification. TCRdb called the PCR reads again in MiXCR, with one record for every CDR3 protein. The sample holds some 590,000 distinct CDR3 sequences; around 25% are singletons and the top ten take 0.75% to 0.8%. Sequencing used naive CD8+ T cells from blood, with Jurkat cell RNA spiked in. The receptors here all came from a human donor in good health. Some libraries in this study had Jurkat cell RNA spiked in. The CDR3 runs from the conserved cysteine through the conserved F or W. The D gene is left open where the match is weak. Size tells how often a clone was seen (once, few, many) or the class of an expanded clone, and some rows leave it out.

d_call j_call v_call clone_size cdr3_nt cdr3_aa
. TRBJ1-2 TRBV2 . TGTGCCAGCAGTGATTTACAGGGCCGATACGGAAATGGCTACACCTTC CASSDLQGRYGNGYTF
TRBD2 TRBJ2-1 TRBV11-1 . TGTGCCAGCAGCCTGCCGATAGCGGGGCAATACTACAATGAGCAGTTCTTC CASSLPIAGQYYNEQFF
. TRBJ1-4 TRBV12-5 few TGTGCTAGTGGTTTGGTATCTCCTTTGGAAAGACTGTTTTTT CASGLVSPLERLFF
TRBD1 TRBJ2-7 TRBV15 . TGTGCCACCAGCAAAAGGACAGGGGCCAGCTCCTACGAGCAGTACTTC CATSKRTGASSYEQYF
TRBD2 TRBJ2-3 TRBV4-2 many TGTGCCAGCAGCCAAGCAACTAGCGGGAGTACAGATACGCAGTATTTT CASSQATSGSTDTQYF
. TRBJ1-2 TRBV12-3/TRBV12-4 few TGTGCCAGCAGATCGGACAGCAACTATGGCTACACCTTC CASRSDSNYGYTF
. TRBJ2-1 TRBV9 . TGTGCCAGCAGCGTAGGGGGACCAATCGAGCAGTTCTTC CASSVGGPIEQFF
. TRBJ2-3 TRBV6-2/TRBV6-3 . TGTGCCAGCAGTTACTTCGGTAACACAGATACGCAGTATTTT CASSYFGNTDTQYF
. TRBJ1-1 TRBV4-3 . TGCGCCAGCAGCCAGTCAGATAACACTGAAGCTTTCTTT CASSQSDNTEAFF
. TRBJ2-3 TRBV6-5 many TGTGCCAGCTCGGCCGAATACCGGGGAGATACGCAGTATTTT CASSAEYRGDTQYF
. TRBJ2-2 TRBV12-3/TRBV12-4 . TGTGCCAGCAGTTTTGTGGTCGGGGAGCTGTTTTTT CASSFVVGELFF
TRBD1 TRBJ2-7 TRBV19 few TGTGCCAGTAGTATGGTGACAGGGTATCCATACGAGCAGTACTTC CASSMVTGYPYEQYF
TRBD1 TRBJ2-7 TRBV27 many TGTGCCAGCAGTTCCGTGACAGGGGTAGGGTCCTACGAGCAGTACTTC CASSSVTGVGSYEQYF
TRBD2 TRBJ2-1 TRBV12-3/TRBV12-4 . TGTGCCAGCAGTTTAAGAGTAGCGGGGGTCGAATCTGAGCAGTTCTTC CASSLRVAGVESEQFF
. TRBJ2-7 TRBV27 many TGTGCCAGCAGTTCGATTCGGACAGACTACGAGCAGTACTTC CASSSIRTDYEQYF
. TRBJ1-1 TRBV5-6 many TGTGCCAGCAGCTTGGCCGGGCAGGGGAGTACTGAAGCTTTCTTT CASSLAGQGSTEAFF
TRBD2 TRBJ2-3 TRBV7-3 few TGTGCCAGCAGCCCCGTGACTAGCGGGAGGGGAGATACGCAGTATTTT CASSPVTSGRGDTQYF
. TRBJ2-7 TRBV9 many TGTGCCAGCAGCGTAGATCAGGGAAGGATCCACGAGCAGTACTTC CASSVDQGRIHEQYF
. TRBJ2-1 TRBV12-5 few TGTGCTAGTGGTTTGGTCCCAGATTACAATGAGCAGTTCTTC CASGLVPDYNEQFF
. TRBJ2-7 TRBV28 few TGTGCCAGCAGTAACCGGGACTCCGGGTCCGCGCAGTACTTC CASSNRDSGSAQYF
TRBD2 TRBJ2-2 TRBV6-5 few TGTGCCAGCAGACAGAATGCGGGGGGCGGGGAGCTGTTTTTT CASRQNAGGGELFF
. TRBJ2-5 TRBV7-9 many TGTGCCAGCAGCTTCCAGGGGCGCGCGGAGACCCAGTACTTC CASSFQGRAETQYF
TRBD1 TRBJ2-7 TRBV2 many TGTGCCAGCAGTGAATGGGGACAGGGGGTTATGGTGGAGCAGTACTTC CASSEWGQGVMVEQYF
TRBD2 TRBJ2-7 TRBV12-3/TRBV12-4 . TGTGCCAGCAGTCCGCGACTAGCGGGAGGAGGTCTCTACGAGCAGTACTTC CASSPRLAGGGLYEQYF
TRBD2 TRBJ2-4 TRBV23-1 . TGCGCCAGCAGTGGGAGGGTTACCGACACCAAAAACATTCAGTACTTC CASSGRVTDTKNIQYF
. TRBJ2-7 TRBV7-9 many TGTGCCAGCAGCAGGCAGACAGCCCCGATTCGGTACGAGCAGTACTTC CASSRQTAPIRYEQYF
TRBD1 TRBJ2-7 TRBV10-3 . TGTGCCTCGGGACAGTTAACCTACGAGCAGTACTTC CASGQLTYEQYF
. TRBJ1-1 TRBV6-5 . TGTGCCAGCAGTTTGTCCCGAAGAGGAGGGCTCGAAGCTTTCTTT CASSLSRRGGLEAFF
. TRBJ2-7 TRBV6-1 . TGTGCCAGCGGCCTGAACAGGGCCTTAAACTACGAGCAGTACTTC CASGLNRALNYEQYF
. TRBJ2-7 TRBV27 few TGTGCCAGCAGCCCCCGTCCTGGAGGGTACGAGCAGTACTTC CASSPRPGGYEQYF
. TRBJ2-3 TRBV7-9 many TGTGCCAGCAGCTTAGGACTAGTGCTGAGCACAGATACGCAGTATTTT CASSLGLVLSTDTQYF
TRBD1 TRBJ1-5 TRBV19 . TGTGCCAGTAGTATAGTCCACAGGGGCCGTCAGCCCCAGCATTTT CASSIVHRGRQPQHF
. TRBJ2-1 TRBV7-2 few TGTGCCAGCAGCGATGACTGGGATGAGCAGTTCTTC CASSDDWDEQFF
. TRBJ2-5 TRBV29-1 many TGCAGCGTTGATGGGTTAAATAGCTCCTTGTACCAAGAGACCCAGTACTTC CSVDGLNSSLYQETQYF
. TRBJ1-1 TRBV4-1 . TGCGCCAGCAGCCAAGGGACTCTGGAAACTTTCTTT CASSQGTLETFF
TRBD2 TRBJ2-3 TRBV9 few TGTGCCAGCAGCGTAGATTGGACTAGCGAGGACACAGATACGCAGTATTTT CASSVDWTSEDTDTQYF